This T cell receptor beta chain emerged from a study of beta chain features in type 1 diabetes. The study, taken as a whole, reports: Across patients, naive, central memory and Treg TCRB repertoires exhibited apparently greater similarity than was observed across healthy donors.

The CDR3 has 15 residues. V gave up 7 bases and J gave up 3 bases, with 16 bases separating them. Germline lookup yields CDR1 KGHSY and CDR2 FQNENV. It was via CD45RO/CCR7/CD25/CD127/CD95/CD27 that CD4+ naive, central memory, regulatory and stem cell-like memory cells were sorted. What was sequenced were expressed TCRB transcripts, since all of the isolated RNA had been reverse transcribed. Around 3.5 million reads on average were seen across naive, central memory and regulatory T cell samples. Here immunoSEQ multiplex PCR was the method, and the copy in TCRdb shows in-frame clones only, minus some. The sample lists under 450,000 clones; approximately 15% were seen once. This clone was seen a few times. Its antigen remains unidentified.

This clonotype originated in a man between 25 and 39 years old in good health. The sample consisted of naive CD4+ T cells from blood. The V call is TRBV16, the J call TRBJ1-5, with a weak D call TRBD1 (5 bases). The CDR3 spells CASTQQVGLNQPQHF. Written as DNA, the CDR3 is TGTGCCAGCACTCAACAGGTCGGGCTCAATCAGCCCCAGCATTTT.